A selection of T cell receptor beta chains follows, all from one sample in a study of high-grade serous ovarian cancer treatment subgroups. Profiling relied on immunoSEQ multiplex PCR, and the TCRdb table lists in-frame clones only, not all of them. Here the sample spans some 2,000 clones, 77% being singletons. The specimen was tumor tissue. These TCRs come from a human donor with high-grade serous ovarian cancer. CDR3s leave out the opening cysteine and the closing phenylalanine or tryptophan. Fields, in order: CDR3 length, V gene, CDR3 protein.

>15|TRBV21-1
ASSKALGGTGPYGYT
>13|TRBV15
ATSRGQGTIYEQY
>16|TRBV5-4
ASSNPASGSRWGETQY
>10|TRBV19
ASNSDNYGYT
>12|TRBV19
ASSRNRGDTEAF
>14|TRBV19
ASSIAPWAAVNEQY
>13|TRBV5-5
ASSLGQINSYGYT
>12|TRBV7-6
ASSPQGMNTEAF
>12|TRBV4-1
ASSQEVVLDEQF
>11|TRBV5-6
ASSLWGAYEQY
>9|TRBV6-6
ASSYAQTQY
>12|TRBV5-1
ASSLASAVLEQY
>14|TRBV11-2
ASSTERGRSPHEQY
>12|TRBV10-3
AISASPSVGELF
>12|TRBV5-4
ASSLSGSYNEQF
>11|TRBV11-3
ASSHGQGYEQY
>13|TRBV6-5
ASSYSAGGYYEQY
>14|TRBV4-3
ASSQEGRAGVDTQY
>11|TRBV7-3
ASSRQGFTEAF
>16|TRBV5-5
ASSSWRDRTLAKNIQY
>12|TRBV9
ASSVASGNTEAF
>10|TRBV14
ASSQGFYGYT
>13|TRBV5-1
ASSLGGSGTYEQY
>15|TRBV5-4
ASSLGWGDSVSYEQY
>12|TRBV19
ASSMGRANGELF
>13|TRBV11-3
AGSSRQSGGYEQY
>11|TRBV2
ASSGGARTEAF
>12|TRBV4-1
ASSGTGTHEKLF
>13|TRBV5-6
ASSPGGSGVGAQY
>10|TRBV29-1
SCWKGQETQY
>11|TRBV19
ASSWTGNEKLF
>9|TRBV4-2
ASTTSNEQF
>13|TRBV2
ASRTIQGINTEAF
>13|TRBV5-1
ANSFSTSDQETQY
>10|TRBV7-9
ASSLRGTEAF
>16|TRBV5-4
ASSLGDLGREGQETQY
>11|TRBV7-2
ASSLALQGRQY
>13|TRBV4-1
ASSLLGGGTGELF
>14|TRBV19
ASSIGGGQGGEKLF
>10|TRBV5-4
ASSSDGGEQF
>13|TRBV11-3
ASSLRTGVSYEQY
>13|TRBV7-9
ASSHEGDWGSPLH
>13|TRBV27
ASSLSVSGYNEQF
>14|TRBV5-8
ASSLGTGQGSYEQY
>11|TRBV19
ASSPSPVGKAF